Included here is one T cell receptor (beta chain) sequence, with context. The antigen is undetermined. Patients chosen for sequencing had CD8+CD57+ cells that had expanded, as shown by flow cytometry. Patients had undergone no therapy by the time their blood was sampled. The data stem from a study of CD8+CD57+ T cells in acquired aplastic anemia. Study-level background: Each DNA sample taken from sorted CD4+ and CD8+ cells came to 3.2 ug on average. Study findings and constraints: A set of twenty-nine CD8+ CDR3 sequences was shared between patients and controls, and these sequences appeared highly expressed in patients.

The CDR3 is 13 residues long. Trimming shortened V by 2 bases and J by 14 bases, and 13 bases separated the two germline ends. Germline loops: CDR1 ENHRY, CDR2 SYGVKD. Genomic DNA provided the template from which TCR beta VDJ and CDR3 profiles were obtained. TCRdb reprocessed the reads via MiXCR and lists one record per CDR3 protein. This sample has 180,000 or so distinct CDR3 sequences, with 55% to 65% found just once. Source material: sorted CD4+, CD8+, or CD8+CD57+ T cells (not recorded which) from PBMCs. The chain couples TRBV10-3 to TRBJ1-6; the D is unclear. This sequence originates from a human donor with aplastic anemia. For the CDR3, the DNA is TGTGCCATCAGTGAGGGCCCCGAGAGGGCCCTCCACTTT. Amino acids: CAISEGPERALHF.